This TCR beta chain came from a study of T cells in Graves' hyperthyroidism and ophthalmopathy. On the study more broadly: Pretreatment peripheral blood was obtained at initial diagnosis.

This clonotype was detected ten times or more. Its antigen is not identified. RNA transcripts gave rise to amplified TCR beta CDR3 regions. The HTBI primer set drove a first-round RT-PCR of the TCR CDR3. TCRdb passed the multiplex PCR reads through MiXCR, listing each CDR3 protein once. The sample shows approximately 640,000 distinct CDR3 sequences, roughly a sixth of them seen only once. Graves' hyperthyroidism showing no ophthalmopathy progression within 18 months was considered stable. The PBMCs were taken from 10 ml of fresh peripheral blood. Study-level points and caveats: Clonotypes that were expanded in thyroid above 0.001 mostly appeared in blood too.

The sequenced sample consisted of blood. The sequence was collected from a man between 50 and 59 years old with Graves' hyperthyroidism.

The CDR3 DNA is TGTGCCAGCAGTGTTGGGGGATCCACTTTCTACGAGCAGTACTTC. Amino acids: CASSVGGSTFYEQYF. The J gene is TRBJ2-7, the V gene TRBV28; D might be TRBD1 or TRBD2, each matching 5 bases. CDR3 length: 15 residues. Germline V gene lookup returns CDR1 MDHEN and CDR2 SYDVKM. Trimming removed 5 bases from V and 3 bases from J, with 17 bases in between.